A selection of T cell receptor beta chains follows, all from one sample in a study of T cells of healthy individuals. Each CDR3 protein is one row after TCRdb ran MiXCR on the 5' RACE reads. The table has under 70,000 distinct CDR3 sequences, roughly 14% seen once; the top ten hold 16%. These receptors came from a human donor in good health. Both conserved end residues are part of each CDR3. Fields, in order: V gene, clone size, D gene, J gene, CDR3 protein, CDR3 DNA. A D gene is named only where the DNA matches it firmly. Expanded clones get a size class; other rows say once, few or many, or leave the size out.

TRBV18,.,TRBD2,TRBJ2-1,CASSPITSGSYNEQFF,TGTGCCAGCTCACCGATAACTAGCGGGAGCTACAATGAGCAGTTCTTC
TRBV19,once,TRBD1,TRBJ1-1,CASSHPGQGTGGTEAFF,TGTGCCAGTAGTCATCCGGGACAGGGAACTGGCGGCACTGAAGCTTTCTTT
TRBV29-1,many,.,TRBJ1-2,CSVLTADYGYTF,TGCAGCGTTCTGACAGCGGACTATGGCTACACCTTC
TRBV6-6,.,TRBD1,TRBJ1-2,CASSDNRGSPNYGYNF,TGTGCCAGCAGTGACAACAGGGGGTCGCCCAACTATGGCTACAACTTC
TRBV3-1,.,TRBD1,TRBJ1-1,CASIGGQNTEAFF,TGTGCCAGCATAGGGGGCCAGAACACTGAAGCTTTCTTT
TRBV12-3/TRBV12-4,.,.,TRBJ2-2,CASSFRTTTGELFF,TGTGCCAGCAGTTTTAGGACAACCACCGGGGAGCTGTTTTTT
TRBV6-5,many,.,TRBJ1-1,CASTLGATRGSLNTEAFF,TGTGCCAGCACCTTAGGGGCCACGCGGGGCAGCTTGAACACTGAAGCTTTCTTT
TRBV7-2,.,.,TRBJ2-1,CASSSARLSSYNEQFF,TGTGCCAGCAGCTCCGCTCGACTGAGCTCCTACAATGAGCAGTTCTTC
TRBV28,many,.,TRBJ2-7,CASSLLGGYYEQYF,TGTGCCAGCAGTTTATTGGGCGGATACTACGAGCAGTACTTC
TRBV15,many,.,TRBJ2-1,CATSQRTNEQFF,TGTGCCACCAGCCAGCGGACAAATGAGCAGTTCTTC
TRBV28,.,TRBD2,TRBJ2-2,CASSLSTSGVGELFF,TGTGCCAGCAGTTTATCGACTAGCGGGGTCGGGGAGCTGTTTTTT
TRBV7-2,.,.,TRBJ1-4,CASSLKTGDEKLFF,TGTGCCAGCAGCTTAAAGACAGGAGATGAAAAACTGTTTTTT
TRBV24-1,few,TRBD1,TRBJ2-2,CATSRGYTGELFF,TGTGCCACCAGCAGGGGGTACACCGGGGAGCTGTTTTTT
TRBV12-3/TRBV12-4,many,TRBD2,TRBJ2-1,CASSFITPGGARNEQFF,TGTGCCAGCAGTTTCATTACGCCCGGGGGGGCCCGCAATGAGCAGTTCTTC
TRBV20-1,few,.,TRBJ2-1,CSARDMGLLIRDHEQFF,TGCAGTGCTAGAGATATGGGCCTACTTATCAGGGACCATGAGCAGTTCTTC
TRBV7-2,few,.,TRBJ2-2,CASSPGGGGATGELFF,TGTGCCAGCAGCCCGGGGGGAGGGGGTGCGACCGGGGAGCTGTTTTTT
TRBV21-1,many,.,TRBJ2-1,CASSKARDFFRVHEQFF,TGTGCCAGCAGCAAAGCGCGGGATTTTTTCCGCGTACATGAGCAGTTCTTC
TRBV30,.,.,TRBJ2-4,CAWSVGAKNIQYF,TGTGCCTGGAGTGTGGGGGCCAAAAACATTCAGTACTTC
TRBV18,many,TRBD1,TRBJ2-3,CASSPLSRQGARGDTQYF,TGTGCCAGCTCACCACTATCAAGGCAGGGGGCGCGAGGAGATACGCAGTATTTT
TRBV7-9,.,TRBD1,TRBJ1-2,CASSSQSTGGLPNYGYTF,TGTGCAAGCAGCTCTCAGTCGACAGGGGGGCTTCCTAACTATGGCTACACCTTC
TRBV10-3,.,TRBD2,TRBJ2-7,CAITPGLAGHNSYEQYF,TGTGCCATCACCCCGGGACTAGCGGGCCACAACTCCTACGAGCAGTACTTC
TRBV29-1,many,TRBD1,TRBJ2-2,CSATAGTGAGELFF,TGCAGCGCGACGGCAGGGACAGGGGCCGGGGAGCTGTTTTTT
TRBV9,many,TRBD2,TRBJ2-5,CASSFGTSGETQYF,TGTGCCAGCAGCTTCGGGACTAGCGGAGAGACCCAGTACTTC
TRBV19,.,.,TRBJ1-1,CASSIEVTFEAFF,TGTGCCAGTAGTATAGAAGTAACTTTTGAAGCTTTCTTT
TRBV10-3,few,TRBD2,TRBJ2-1,CAISGTSLNSGNEQFF,TGTGCCATCAGTGGGACTAGCCTCAATTCTGGGAATGAGCAGTTCTTC
TRBV7-9,.,.,TRBJ2-3,CASSYHSGGDTQYF,TGTGCCAGCAGCTATCACAGCGGTGGGGATACGCAGTATTTT
TRBV6-6,.,.,TRBJ2-3,CASAKGDTQYF,TGTGCCAGCGCCAAGGGAGATACGCAGTATTTT
TRBV20-1,many,.,TRBJ2-1,CSANKYNEQFF,TGCAGTGCAAATAAGTACAATGAGCAGTTCTTC
TRBV27,many,.,TRBJ1-5,CASSLSSVSNQPQHF,TGTGCCAGCAGTTTATCTTCGGTCAGCAATCAGCCCCAGCATTTT